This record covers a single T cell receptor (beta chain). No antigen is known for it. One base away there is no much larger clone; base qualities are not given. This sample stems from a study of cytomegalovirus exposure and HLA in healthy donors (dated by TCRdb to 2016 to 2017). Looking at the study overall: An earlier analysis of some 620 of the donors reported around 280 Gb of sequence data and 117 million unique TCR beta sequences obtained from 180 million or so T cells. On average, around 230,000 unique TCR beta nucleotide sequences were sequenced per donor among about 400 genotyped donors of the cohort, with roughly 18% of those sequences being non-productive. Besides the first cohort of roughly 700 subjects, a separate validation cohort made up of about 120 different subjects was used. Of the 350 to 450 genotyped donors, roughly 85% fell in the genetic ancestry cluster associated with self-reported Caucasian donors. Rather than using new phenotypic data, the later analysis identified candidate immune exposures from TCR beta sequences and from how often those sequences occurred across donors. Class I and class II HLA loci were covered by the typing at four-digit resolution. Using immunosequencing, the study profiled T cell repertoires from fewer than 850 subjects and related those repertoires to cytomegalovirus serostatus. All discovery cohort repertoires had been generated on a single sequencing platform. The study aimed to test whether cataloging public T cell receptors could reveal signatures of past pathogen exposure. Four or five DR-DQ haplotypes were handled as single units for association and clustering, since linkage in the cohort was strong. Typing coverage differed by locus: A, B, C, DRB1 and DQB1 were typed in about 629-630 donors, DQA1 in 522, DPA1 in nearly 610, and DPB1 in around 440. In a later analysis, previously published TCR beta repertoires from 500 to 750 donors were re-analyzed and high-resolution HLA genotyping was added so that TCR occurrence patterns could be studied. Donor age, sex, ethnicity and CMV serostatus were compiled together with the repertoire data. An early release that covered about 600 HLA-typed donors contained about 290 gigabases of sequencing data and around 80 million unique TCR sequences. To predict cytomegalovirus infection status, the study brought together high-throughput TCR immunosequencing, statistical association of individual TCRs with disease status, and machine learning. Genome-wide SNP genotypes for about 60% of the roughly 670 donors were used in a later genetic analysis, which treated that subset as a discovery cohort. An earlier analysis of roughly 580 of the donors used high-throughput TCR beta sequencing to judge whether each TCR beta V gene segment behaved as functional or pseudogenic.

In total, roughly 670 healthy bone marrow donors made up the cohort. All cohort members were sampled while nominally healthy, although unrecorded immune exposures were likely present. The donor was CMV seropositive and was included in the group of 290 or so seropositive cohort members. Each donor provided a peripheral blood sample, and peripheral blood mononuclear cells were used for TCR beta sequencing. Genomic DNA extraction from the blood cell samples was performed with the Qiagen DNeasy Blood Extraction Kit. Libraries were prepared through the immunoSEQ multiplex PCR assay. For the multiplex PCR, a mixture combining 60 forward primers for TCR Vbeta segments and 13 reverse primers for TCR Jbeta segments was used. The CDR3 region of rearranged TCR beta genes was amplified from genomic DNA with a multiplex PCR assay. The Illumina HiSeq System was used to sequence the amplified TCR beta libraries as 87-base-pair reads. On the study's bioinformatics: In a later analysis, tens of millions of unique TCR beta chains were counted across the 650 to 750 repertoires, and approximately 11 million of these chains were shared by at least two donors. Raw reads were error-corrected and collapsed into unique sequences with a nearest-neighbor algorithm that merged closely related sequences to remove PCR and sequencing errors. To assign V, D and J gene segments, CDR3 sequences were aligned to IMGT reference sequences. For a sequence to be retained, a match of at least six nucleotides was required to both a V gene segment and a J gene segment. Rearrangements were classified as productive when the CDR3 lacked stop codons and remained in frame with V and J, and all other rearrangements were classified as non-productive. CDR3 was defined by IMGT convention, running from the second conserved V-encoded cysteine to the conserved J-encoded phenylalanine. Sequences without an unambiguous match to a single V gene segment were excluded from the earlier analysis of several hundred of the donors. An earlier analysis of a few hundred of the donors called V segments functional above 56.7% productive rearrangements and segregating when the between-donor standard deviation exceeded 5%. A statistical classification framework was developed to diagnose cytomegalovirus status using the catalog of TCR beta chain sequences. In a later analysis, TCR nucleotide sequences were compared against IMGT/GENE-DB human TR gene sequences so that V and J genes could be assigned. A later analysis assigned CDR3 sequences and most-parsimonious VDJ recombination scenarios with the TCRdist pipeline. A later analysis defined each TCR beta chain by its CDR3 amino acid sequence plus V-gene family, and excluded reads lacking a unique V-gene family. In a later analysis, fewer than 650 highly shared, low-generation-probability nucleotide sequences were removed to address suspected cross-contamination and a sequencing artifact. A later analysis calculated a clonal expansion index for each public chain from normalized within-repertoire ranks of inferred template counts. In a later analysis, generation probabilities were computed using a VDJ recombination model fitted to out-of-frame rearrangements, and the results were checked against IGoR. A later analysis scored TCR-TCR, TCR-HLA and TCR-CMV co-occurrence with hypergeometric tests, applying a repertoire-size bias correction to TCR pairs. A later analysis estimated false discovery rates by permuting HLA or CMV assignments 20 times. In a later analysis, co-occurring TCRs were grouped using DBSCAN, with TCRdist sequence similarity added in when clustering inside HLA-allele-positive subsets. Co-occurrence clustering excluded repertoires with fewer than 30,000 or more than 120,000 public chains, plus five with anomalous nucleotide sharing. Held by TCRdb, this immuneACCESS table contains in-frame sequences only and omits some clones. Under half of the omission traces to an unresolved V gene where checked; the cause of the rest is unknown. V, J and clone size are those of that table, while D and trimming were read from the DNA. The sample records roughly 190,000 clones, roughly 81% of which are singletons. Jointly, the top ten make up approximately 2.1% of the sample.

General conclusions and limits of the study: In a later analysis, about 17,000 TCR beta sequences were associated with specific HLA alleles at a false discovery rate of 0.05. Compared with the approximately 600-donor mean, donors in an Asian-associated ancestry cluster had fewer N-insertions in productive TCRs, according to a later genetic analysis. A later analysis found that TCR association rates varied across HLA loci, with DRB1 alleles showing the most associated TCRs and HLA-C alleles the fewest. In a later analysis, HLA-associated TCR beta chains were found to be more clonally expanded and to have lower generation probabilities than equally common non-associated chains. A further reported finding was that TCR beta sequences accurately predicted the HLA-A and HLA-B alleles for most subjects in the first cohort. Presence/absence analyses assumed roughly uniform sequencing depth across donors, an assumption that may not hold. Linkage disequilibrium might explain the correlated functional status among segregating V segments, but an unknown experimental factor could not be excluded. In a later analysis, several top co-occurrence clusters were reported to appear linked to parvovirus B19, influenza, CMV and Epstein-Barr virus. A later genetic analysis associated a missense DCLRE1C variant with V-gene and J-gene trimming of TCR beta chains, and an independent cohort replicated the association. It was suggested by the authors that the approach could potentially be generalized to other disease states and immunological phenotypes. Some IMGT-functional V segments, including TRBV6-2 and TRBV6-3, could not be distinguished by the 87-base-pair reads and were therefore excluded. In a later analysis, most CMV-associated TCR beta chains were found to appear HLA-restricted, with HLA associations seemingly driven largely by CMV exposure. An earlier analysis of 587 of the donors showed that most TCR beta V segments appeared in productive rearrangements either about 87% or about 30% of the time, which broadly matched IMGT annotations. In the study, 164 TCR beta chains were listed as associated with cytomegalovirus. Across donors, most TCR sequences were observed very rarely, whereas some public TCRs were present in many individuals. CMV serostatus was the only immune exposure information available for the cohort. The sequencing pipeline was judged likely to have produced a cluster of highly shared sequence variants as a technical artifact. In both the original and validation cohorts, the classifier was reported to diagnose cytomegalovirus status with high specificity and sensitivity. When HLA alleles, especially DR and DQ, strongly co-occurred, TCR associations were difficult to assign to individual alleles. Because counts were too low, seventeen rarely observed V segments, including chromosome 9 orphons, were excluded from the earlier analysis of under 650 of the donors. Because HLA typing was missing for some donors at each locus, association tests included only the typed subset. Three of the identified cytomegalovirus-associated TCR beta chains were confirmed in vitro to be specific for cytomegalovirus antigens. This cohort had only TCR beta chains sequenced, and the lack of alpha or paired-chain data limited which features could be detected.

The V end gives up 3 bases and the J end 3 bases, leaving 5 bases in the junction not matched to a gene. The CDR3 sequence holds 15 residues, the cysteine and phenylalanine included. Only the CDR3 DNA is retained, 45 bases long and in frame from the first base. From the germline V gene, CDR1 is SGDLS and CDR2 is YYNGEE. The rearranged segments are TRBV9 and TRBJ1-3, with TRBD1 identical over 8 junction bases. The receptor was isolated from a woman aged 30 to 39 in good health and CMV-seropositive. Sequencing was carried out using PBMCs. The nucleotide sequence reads TGTGCCAGCAGCGGTCAGGGGGCGGGTGGAAACACCATATATTTT. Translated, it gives CASSGQGAGGNTIYF. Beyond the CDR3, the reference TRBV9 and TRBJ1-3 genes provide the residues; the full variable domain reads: DSGVTQTPKHLITATGQRVTLRCSPRSGDLSVYWYQQSLDQGLQFLIQYYNGEERAKGNILERFSAQQFPDLHSELNLSSLELGDSALYFCASSGQGAGGNTIYFGEGSWLTVV.